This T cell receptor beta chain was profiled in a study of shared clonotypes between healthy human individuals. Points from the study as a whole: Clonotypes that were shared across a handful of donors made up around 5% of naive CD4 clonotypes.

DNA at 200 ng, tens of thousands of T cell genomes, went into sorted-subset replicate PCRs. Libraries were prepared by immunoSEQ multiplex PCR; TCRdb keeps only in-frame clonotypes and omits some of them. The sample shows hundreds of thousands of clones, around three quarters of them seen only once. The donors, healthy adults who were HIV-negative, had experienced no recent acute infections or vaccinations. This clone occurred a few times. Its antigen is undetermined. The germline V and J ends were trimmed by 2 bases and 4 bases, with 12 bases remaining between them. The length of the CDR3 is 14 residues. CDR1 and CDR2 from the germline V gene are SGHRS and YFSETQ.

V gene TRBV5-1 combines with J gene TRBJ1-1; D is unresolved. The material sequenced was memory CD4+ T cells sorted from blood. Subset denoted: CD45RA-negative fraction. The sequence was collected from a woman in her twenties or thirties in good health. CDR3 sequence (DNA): TGCGCCAGCAGCTTTGGGAGGGAGATCACTGAAGCTTTCTTT. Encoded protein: CASSFGREITEAFF.